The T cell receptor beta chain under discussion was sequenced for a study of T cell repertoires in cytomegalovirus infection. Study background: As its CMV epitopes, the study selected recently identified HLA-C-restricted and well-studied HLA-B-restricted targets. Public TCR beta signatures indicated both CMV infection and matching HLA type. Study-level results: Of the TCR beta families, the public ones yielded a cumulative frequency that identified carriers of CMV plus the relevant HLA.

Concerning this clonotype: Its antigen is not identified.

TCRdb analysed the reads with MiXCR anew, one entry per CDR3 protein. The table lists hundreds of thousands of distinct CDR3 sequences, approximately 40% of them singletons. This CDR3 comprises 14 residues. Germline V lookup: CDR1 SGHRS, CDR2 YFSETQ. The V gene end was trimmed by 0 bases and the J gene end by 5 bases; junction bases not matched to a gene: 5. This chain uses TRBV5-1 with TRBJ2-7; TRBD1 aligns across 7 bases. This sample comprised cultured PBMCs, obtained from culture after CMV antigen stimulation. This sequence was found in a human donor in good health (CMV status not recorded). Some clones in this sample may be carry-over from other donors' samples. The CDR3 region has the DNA TGCGCCAGCAGCTTGGGACAGGGTTTTGACGAGCAGTACTTC. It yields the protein CASSLGQGFDEQYF.